Listed here are 3 T cell receptor beta chains from one sample, sequenced in a study of PD-L1 blockade in urothelial cancer (dated by TCRdb to about 2017). Libraries were prepared through the immunoSEQ multiplex PCR assay. TCRdb's version of the immuneACCESS table is confined to in-frame rearrangements and falls short of the full clone set. An unresolved V gene accounts for under half of the shortfall where checked; the remainder is of unknown origin. In all, the sample holds fewer than 45,000 clones, and 65% to 85% of those were seen once. The top ten constitute roughly a sixth of the sample. The sequencing used PBMCs, collected around atezolizumab (anti-PD-L1) treatment. These receptor sequences come from a man aged 60 to 75 with urothelial cancer.

This clone was seen a single time. The chain has TRBV19 and TRBJ2-2, with 9 bases aligning to TRBD1. The V gene's germline CDR1 is LNHDA and CDR2 SQIVND (reference sequence). Trimming at V came to 5 bases and at J to 3 bases, leaving 4 bases not matched to a gene. The CDR3 contains 15 residues. This CDR3 is CASSPGTGYTGELFF. CDR3 coding DNA: TGTGCCAGTAGTCCCGGGACAGGGTACACCGGGGAGCTGTTTTTT.

J is TRBJ1-5 and V is TRBV7-2; the D gene is possibly TRBD1 (5 bases). V lost 0 bases and J lost 3, with 9 bases in between. There are 15 residues in the CDR3. CDR1 is SGHTA and CDR2 is FQGNSA in the germline V gene. The DNA for the CDR3 is TGTGCCAGCAGCTTAGCGGGACTGTACAATCAGCCCCAGCATTTT. It is translated as CASSLAGLYNQPQHF.

In its sample, this clone ranks as medium-sized (0.01 to 0.1%). The rearrangement uses TRBV7-2 and TRBJ1-4; D is unresolved. The CDR3 is 13 residues long. Trimming cost V 5 bases and J 5 bases, with 9 bases left between them. The germline CDR1 and CDR2 sequences are SGHTA and FQGNSA. CDR3 coding DNA: TGTGCCAGCAGCCGCGAGGCAAATGAAAAACTGTTTTTT. It yields the protein CASSREANEKLFF.